Below, 22 T cell receptor beta chains from the same sample are listed, as sequenced in a study of T cell repertoires in cytomegalovirus infection. TCRdb recomputed calls from the reads with MiXCR, one row per CDR3 protein. Counted here are approximately 110,000 distinct CDR3 sequences, approximately 30% occurring once; the ten biggest clones make up under 65%. These receptors lack a known antigen. Here the sequenced sample was CD8+ T cells from cultured PBMCs, taken from culture after CMV antigen stimulation. All receptors come from a human donor in good health (CMV status not recorded). Some clones in this sample may be carry-over from other donors' samples.

This clonotype was seen only a few times. The junction departs from the called germline gene at one end, perhaps through a read error. The chain uses TRBV6-1 and TRBJ1-1; TRBD1 might be the D (6 bases). The CDR3 runs 15 residues. The germline gives CDR1 MNHNS, CDR2 SASEGT. For the CDR3, the DNA is TGTGCCAGCATTGAAGGATGGGACACGAACACTGAAGCTTTCTTT. Translation: CASIEGWDTNTEAFF.

A few counts support this clonotype. The chain combines TRBV7-9 with TRBJ2-1; 7 nucleotides line up with TRBD2. The trim removed 1 base at V and 7 bases at J, leaving 4 bases unmatched. The CDR3 covers 14 residues. Germline CDR1 is SEHNR and CDR2 is FQNEAQ (reference sequence). The CDR3 loop reads CASSLGTSSNEQFF. Written as DNA, the CDR3 is TGTGCCAGCAGCTTAGGGACTAGTTCAAATGAGCAGTTCTTC.

Ten or more counts support this clonotype. The rearrangement uses TRBV7-2 and TRBJ2-3, with 9 bases identical to TRBD1. This CDR3 contains 17 residues. V lost 0 bases, J lost 3 bases, and 7 bases stayed unmatched. Germline V CDR1 and CDR2: SGHTA, FQGNSA. Here the CDR3 reads CASSLAEDGTGTDTQYF. CDR3 DNA: TGTGCCAGCAGCTTAGCCGAAGACGGGACAGGGACAGATACGCAGTATTTT. Drawing the rest from reference TRBV7-2 and TRBJ2-3, the complete variable domain is GAGVSQSPSNKVTEKGKDVELRCDPISGHTALYWYRQSLGQGLEFLIYFQGNSAPDKSGLPSDRFSAERTGGSVSTLTIQRTQQEDSAVYLCASSLAEDGTGTDTQYFGPGTRLTVL.

This clonotype was found a few times. The genes are TRBV11-2 and TRBJ2-7; D not resolved. CDR3 length: 16 residues. CDR1 and CDR2 (germline): SGHAT, FQNNGV. Deletions cut 1 base from V and 0 bases from J, with 13 bases between. CDR3 sequence reads: CASSLGVPAFSYEQYF. As DNA, the CDR3 is TGTGCCAGCAGCTTAGGAGTACCGGCTTTCTCCTACGAGCAGTACTTC.

This chain uses TRBV6-5 with TRBJ2-7; 10 bases align to TRBD2. This CDR3 is 18 amino acids long. The germline CDR1 and CDR2 sequences are MNHEY and SVGAGI. The ends lost 0 bases at V and 6 bases at J; junction bases unmatched: 14. CDR3 loop: CASSYSTPTSIAGGEQYF. In DNA, the CDR3 is TGTGCCAGCAGTTACTCGACCCCGACATCGATAGCGGGGGGCGAGCAGTACTTC.

This clonotype was found many times. The chain employs TRBV7-2 and TRBJ1-1; the match to TRBD1 covers 10 bases. The V gene's germline CDR1 is SGHTA and CDR2 FQGNSA. This CDR3 region has 14 residues. J lost 6 bases, V lost 1 base, and 2 bases had no gene match. DNA for the CDR3: TGTGCCAGCAGCTTAGGACAGGGGGCCGCTGAAGCTTTCTTT. Protein: CASSLGQGAAEAFF.

V gene TRBV7-9 combines with J gene TRBJ2-7, with 8 bases matching TRBD1. The CDR3 runs 15 residues. Germline loops: CDR1 SEHNR, CDR2 FQNEAQ (reference sequence). The V and J ends lost 5 bases and 4 bases, in that order; junction bases with no gene match: 10. CDR3 sequence: CASSPGDRNLYEQYF. CDR3 nucleotides: TGTGCCAGCAGCCCCGGGGACAGGAACTTATACGAGCAGTACTTC.

This clonotype appeared a few times. CDR3 loop: CSVVGVDRDYEQYF. CDR3 sequence (DNA): TGCAGCGTTGTTGGAGTGGACAGAGACTACGAGCAGTACTTC. The chain links TRBV29-1 to TRBJ2-7; the D gene is possibly TRBD1 (6 bases). The CDR3 runs to 14 residues. In germline, CDR1 is SQVTM, CDR2 ANQGSEA. With 4 bases removed from V and 3 bases from J, the gap between germline ends came to 16 bases.

The CDR3 region is CASSEDGTSYEQYF. The CDR3, as DNA: TGTGCCAGCAGTGAAGACGGCACCTCCTACGAGCAGTACTTC. The V gene is TRBV6-1, the J gene TRBJ2-7; unclear D gene. The CDR3 runs to 14 residues. Trimming left V 1 base short and J 0 bases short, with 7 bases between. The germline V gene has CDR1 MNHNS and CDR2 SASEGT.

This clonotype has only a few counts. This chain uses TRBV24-1 with TRBJ2-3; TRBD2 aligns across 7 bases. V was pared by 4 bases and J by 2 bases, with 14 bases of the junction left unmatched. CDR1 is KGHDR and CDR2 is SFDVKD in the germline V gene. The CDR3 is 18 amino acids. For the CDR3, the DNA is TGTGCCACCAGTGACCGACAACATGAGCGGGACTACACAGATACGCAGTATTTT. Translated, it gives CATSDRQHERDYTDTQYF.

As concerns this clonotype: At one boundary the junction diverges from the germline segment, which might be a read error. The genes are TRBV20-1 and TRBJ2-2; 7 nucleotides agree with TRBD2. The CDR3 loop spans 16 amino acids. CDR1 and CDR2 from the germline V gene are DFQATT and SNEGSKA (reference sequence). CDR3 loop: CIARDVRLADTGELFF. The CDR3 DNA reads as TGCATTGCTAGAGATGTCCGGCTAGCGGACACCGGGGAGCTGTTTTTT.

This chain connects TRBV27 to TRBJ2-5, with 8 bases lining up with TRBD2. V was clipped by 8 bases and J by 0 bases; unmatched bases: 5. The CDR3 extends over 14 amino acids. Germline values: CDR1 MNHEY, CDR2 SMNVEV (reference sequence). The CDR3 DNA is TGTGCCAGCCGTAGCGGGACGTACCAAGAGACCCAGTACTTC. It translates to CASRSGTYQETQYF.

The sample holds one count of this clonotype. The chain joins TRBV7-2 to TRBJ2-3; D not certain. This CDR3 contains 16 residues. Germline CDR1 is SGHTA and CDR2 is FQGNSA. V lost 5 bases and J lost 0, with 15 bases in between. CDR3 coding DNA: TGTGCCAGCAGCCACGCGGAGACAATCAGCACAGATACGCAGTATTTT. It codes for CASSHAETISTDTQYF.

The rearrangement links TRBV6-6 to TRBJ1-1, with 9 bases lining up with TRBD1. The J segment lost 3 bases and the V segment lost 0 bases, leaving 20 bases of the junction unmatched. The CDR3 loop spans 21 amino acids. CDR1 and CDR2 (germline): MNHNY, SVGAGI (reference sequence). CDR3 in DNA: TGTGCCAGCAGTTACTCGTCCCGGGACAGGGCTAAAAACTGGAGGGACACTGAAGCTTTCTTT. The encoded protein is CASSYSSRDRAKNWRDTEAFF.

The chain has TRBV4-1 and TRBJ1-4; a weak D match, TRBD1 (5 bases). Germline CDR1 MGHRA, CDR2 YSYEKL. There are 16 residues in the CDR3. The germline V and J ends were trimmed by 1 base and 6 bases, with 15 bases remaining between them. This chain's CDR3 is CASSQGSSVGDEKLFF. As DNA, the CDR3 is TGCGCCAGCAGCCAAGGATCCAGCGTGGGGGATGAAAAACTGTTTTTT.

This clonotype appeared a few times. The CDR3: CASSLAGTGSHGYTF. In nucleotides, the CDR3 is TGTGCCAGCAGCTTAGCGGGGACAGGGAGCCATGGCTACACCTTC. The chain recombines TRBV7-6 with TRBJ1-2; 9 bases are a match to TRBD1. Trimming cost V 0 bases and J 6 bases; bases outside gene matches: 5. Germline-derived CDR1 and CDR2 are SGHVS and FNYEAQ. The CDR3 is 15 amino acids. The entire variable domain, with the rest obtained from reference TRBV7-6 and TRBJ1-2, is as follows: GAGVSQSPRYKVTKRGQDVALRCDPISGHVSLYWYRQALGQGPEFLTYFNYEAQQDKSGLPNDRFSAERPEGSISTLTIQRTEQRDSAMYRCASSLAGTGSHGYTFGSGTRLTVV.

The chain has TRBV27 and TRBJ1-5; a possible D gene is TRBD1 (5 bases). The CDR3 is 14 amino acids. Trimming shortened V by 4 bases and J by 1 base, and 8 bases separated the two germline ends. Per germline, CDR1 MNHEY and CDR2 SMNVEV (reference sequence). The CDR3 region is CASSSGRSNQPQHF. CDR3 coding DNA: TGTGCCAGCAGTTCGGGACGAAGCAATCAGCCCCAGCATTTT.

V is TRBV4-3 and J is TRBJ1-3, with 7 bases matching TRBD1. V shed 4 bases and J 0 bases; nucleotides not matched to a gene: 9. Germline V gives CDR1 LGHNA, CDR2 YSLEER. CDR3 length equals 17 residues. The CDR3 coding sequence is TGCGCCAGCAGCCCGTACAGGGGTCTTACCTCTGGAAACACCATATATTTT. This encodes CASSPYRGLTSGNTIYF.

The table lists this clonotype with a few counts. The gene calls are TRBV6-5 and TRBJ2-7, with D perhaps being TRBD1 or TRBD2 (5 bases each). Germline V gene sequence: CDR1 MNHEY, CDR2 SVGAGI. Trimming took 6 bases from V and 5 from J, leaving 14 bases between them. CDR3 length: 13 amino acids. The DNA of the CDR3 is TGTGCCAGCAGCTTCGGGGACCCCCACGAGCAGTACTTC. It yields the protein CASSFGDPHEQYF.

The chain uses TRBV6-5 and TRBJ1-2, with unresolved D. Germline V gives CDR1 MNHEY, CDR2 SVGAGI. V lost 0 bases and J lost 3, with 8 bases in between. The CDR3 runs 14 residues. The CDR3 sequence is CASSYSSRHYGYTF. CDR3 DNA sequence: TGTGCCAGCAGTTACTCAAGCAGGCACTATGGCTACACCTTC.

V and J are TRBV6-5 and TRBJ2-1; D is perhaps TRBD1 (5 bases). This CDR3 is built from 13 residues. The V gene lost 5 bases and the J gene lost 0 bases, with 5 bases spanning the gap. The germline gives CDR1 MNHEY, CDR2 SVGAGI. The CDR3 here is CASSQGSYNEQFF. The CDR3 DNA follows: TGTGCCAGCAGTCAGGGCTCCTACAATGAGCAGTTCTTC.

V usage is TRBV7-2 and J usage is TRBJ2-5, with 8 bases aligning to TRBD1. The CDR3 is made up of 15 amino acids. CDR1 and CDR2 (germline): SGHTA, FQGNSA. J lost 4 bases, V lost 5 bases, and 9 bases had no gene match. CDR3 DNA: TGTGCCAGCAGCCCAGGACAGGGTAGGACAGAGACCCAGTACTTC. Amino acid sequence: CASSPGQGRTETQYF.